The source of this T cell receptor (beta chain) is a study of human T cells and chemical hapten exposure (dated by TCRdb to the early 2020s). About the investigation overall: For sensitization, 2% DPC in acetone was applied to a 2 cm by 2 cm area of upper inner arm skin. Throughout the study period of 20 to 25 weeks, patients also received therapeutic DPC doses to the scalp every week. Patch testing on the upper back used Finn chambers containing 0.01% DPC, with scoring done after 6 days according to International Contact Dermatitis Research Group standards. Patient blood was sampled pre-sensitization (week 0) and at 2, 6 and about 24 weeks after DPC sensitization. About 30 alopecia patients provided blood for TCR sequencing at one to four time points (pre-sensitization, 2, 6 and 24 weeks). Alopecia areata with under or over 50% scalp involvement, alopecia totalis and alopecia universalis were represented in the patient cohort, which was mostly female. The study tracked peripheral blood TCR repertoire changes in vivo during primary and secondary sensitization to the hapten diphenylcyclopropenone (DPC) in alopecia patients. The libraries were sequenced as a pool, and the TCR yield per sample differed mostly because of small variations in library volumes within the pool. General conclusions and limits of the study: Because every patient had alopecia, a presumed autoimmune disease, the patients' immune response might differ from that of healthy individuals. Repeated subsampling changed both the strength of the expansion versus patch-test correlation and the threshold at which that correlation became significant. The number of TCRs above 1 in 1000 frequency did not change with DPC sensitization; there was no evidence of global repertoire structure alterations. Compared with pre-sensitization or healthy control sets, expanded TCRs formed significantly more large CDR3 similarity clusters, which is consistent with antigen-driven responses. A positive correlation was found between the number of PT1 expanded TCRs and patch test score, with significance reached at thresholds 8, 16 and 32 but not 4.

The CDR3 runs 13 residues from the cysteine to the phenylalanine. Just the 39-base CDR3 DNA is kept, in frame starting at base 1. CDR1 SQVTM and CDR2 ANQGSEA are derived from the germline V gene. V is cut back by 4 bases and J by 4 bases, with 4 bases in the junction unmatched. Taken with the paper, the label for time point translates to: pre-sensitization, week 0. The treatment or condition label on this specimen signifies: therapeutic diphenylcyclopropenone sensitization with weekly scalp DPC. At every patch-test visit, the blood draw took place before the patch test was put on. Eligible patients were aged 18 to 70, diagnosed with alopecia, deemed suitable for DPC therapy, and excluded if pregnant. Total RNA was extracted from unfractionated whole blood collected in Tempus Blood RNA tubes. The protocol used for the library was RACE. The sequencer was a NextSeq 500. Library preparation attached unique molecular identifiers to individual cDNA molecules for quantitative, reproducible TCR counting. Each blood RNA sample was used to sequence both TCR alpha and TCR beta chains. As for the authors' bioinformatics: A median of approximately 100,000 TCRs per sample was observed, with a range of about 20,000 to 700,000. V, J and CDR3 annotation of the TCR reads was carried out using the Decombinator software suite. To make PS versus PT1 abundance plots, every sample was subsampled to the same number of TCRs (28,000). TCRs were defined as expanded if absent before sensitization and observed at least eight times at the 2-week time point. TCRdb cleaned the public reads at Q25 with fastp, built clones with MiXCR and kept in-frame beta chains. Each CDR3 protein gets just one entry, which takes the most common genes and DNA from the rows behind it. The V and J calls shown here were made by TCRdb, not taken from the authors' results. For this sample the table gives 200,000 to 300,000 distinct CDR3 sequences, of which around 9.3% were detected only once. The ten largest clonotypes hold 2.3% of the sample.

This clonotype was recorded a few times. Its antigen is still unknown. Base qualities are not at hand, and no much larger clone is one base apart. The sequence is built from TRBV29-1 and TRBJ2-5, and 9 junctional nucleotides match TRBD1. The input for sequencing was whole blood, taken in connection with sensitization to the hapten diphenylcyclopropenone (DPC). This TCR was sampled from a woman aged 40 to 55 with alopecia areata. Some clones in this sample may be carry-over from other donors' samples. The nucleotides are TGCAGCGTTGGGGGGACAGGGAGAGAGACCCAGTACTTC. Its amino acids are CSVGGTGRETQYF.